The 19 T cell receptor beta chains listed next were all sequenced from one sample in a study of OX40 agonist ivuxolimab in advanced cancers. The assay was immunoSEQ multiplex PCR, and TCRdb's table has in-frame clones only and misses some. Here the sample spans about 80,000 clones, roughly 91% being singletons. This specimen consisted of CD4+ or CD8+ T cells sorted from blood, obtained in a trial of the OX40 agonist ivuxolimab. All receptors derive from an adult with an advanced solid tumor such as melanoma, head and neck, liver or kidney cancer.

This sequence joins TRBV6-5 and TRBJ1-3; no clear D gene. The CDR3 length is 16 residues. Germline assignment: CDR1 MNHEY and CDR2 SVGAGI. V lost 2 bases and J lost 0, with 11 bases in between. The DNA for the CDR3 is TGTGCCAGCAGTTACGGCCAGAGTCTCTCTGGAAACACCATATATTTT. It specifies CASSYGQSLSGNTIYF.

The chain carries TRBV29-1 and TRBJ1-5; no definite D call. The CDR3 contains 13 residues. CDR1 and CDR2 from the germline V gene are SQVTM and ANQGSEA. V was cut by 4 bases and J by 0 bases, with 7 bases left in between. For the CDR3, the DNA is TGCAGCGTTGCTCCCTATAGCAATCAGCCCCAGCATTTT. Its translation is CSVAPYSNQPQHF.

The V gene is TRBV6-9, the J gene TRBJ2-3; TRBD1 matches 12 bases. CDR1 and CDR2 (germline): MNHGY, SVAAGI. This CDR3 has 15 residues. Trimming removed 8 bases from V and 1 base from J; junction bases left unmatched: 4. CDR3 sequence: CASSGTGGCTDTQYF. CDR3 in DNA: TGTGCCAGCTCCGGGACAGGGGGCTGCACAGATACGCAGTATTTT.

Points on this clone: The junction departs from germline at one end; a sequencing error may be responsible. Here the CDR3 reads CASSPQRTGVSHNEQFF. CDR3 sequence (DNA): TGCGCCAGCAGCCCCCAACGAACGGGAGTCTCCCACAATGAGCAGTTCTTC. The gene calls are TRBV4-1 and TRBJ2-1; a possible D gene is TRBD2 (6 bases). This CDR3 is 17 amino acids long. Germline V lookup: CDR1 MGHRA, CDR2 YSYEKL.

The chain uses TRBV6-5 and TRBJ1-1; D unclear. The CDR3 sequence is 14 residues long. The V gene lost 2 bases and the J gene lost 6 bases, with 13 bases spanning the gap. Germline V CDR1 and CDR2: MNHEY, SVGAGI. The CDR3 here is CASSYGLGWAEAFF. The CDR3 coding sequence is TGTGCCAGCAGTTACGGTCTAGGGTGGGCTGAAGCTTTCTTT.

This chain joins TRBV2 and TRBJ2-2; perhaps TRBD1 as D (6 bases). Germline lookup yields CDR1 SNHLY and CDR2 FYNNEI. This CDR3 is 13 amino acids long. Trimming removed 7 bases from V and 6 bases from J, with 12 bases in between. Here the CDR3 DNA reads TGTGCCAGCAACAGGGTGGGGTCCGGGGAGCTGTTTTTT. This sequence encodes CASNRVGSGELFF.

The count of this clone is one. The rearrangement links TRBV7-2 to TRBJ2-1; TRBD2 agrees at 11 bases. The CDR3 contains 17 residues. Trimming took 3 bases from V and 6 from J; bases not matched to a gene: 10. CDR1 is SGHTA, CDR2 FQGNSA, per germline. CDR3 loop: CASSLETSGIIGNEQFF. The CDR3 DNA sequence: TGTGCCAGCAGCTTGGAGACTAGCGGGATTATTGGCAATGAGCAGTTCTTC.

This clone has just one count. This chain links TRBV28 with TRBJ2-1; 14 bases match TRBD2. The length of the CDR3 is 20 residues. Per the germline V gene, CDR1 is MDHEN and CDR2 is SYDVKM. The V gene end was trimmed by 5 bases and the J gene end by 1 base; junction bases not matched to a gene: 13. For the CDR3, the DNA is TGTGCCAGCAGTCCAATTGTACCGGGACTAGCGGGAGTATCCTACAATGAGCAGTTCTTC. It encodes CASSPIVPGLAGVSYNEQFF.

Comment on this clone: Other DNA sequences within the sample encode an identical CDR3. The chain joins TRBV5-6 to TRBJ1-5; weak D call: TRBD1 (6 bases). CDR3 size: 14 residues. The V end lost 6 bases, the J end lost 3 bases, and 13 bases lay between the germline ends. The germline gives CDR1 SGHDT, CDR2 YYEEEE. The CDR3 reads CASNRQGFNQPQHF. CDR3 sequence (DNA): TGTGCCAGCAACAGGCAGGGGTTCAATCAGCCCCAGCATTTT.

The rearrangement uses TRBV18 and TRBJ2-7; the D call may be TRBD1 or TRBD2 (5 bases each). The CDR3 has 15 amino acids. Trimming pared 4 bases from V and 1 base from J, leaving 14 bases between. CDR1 and CDR2 (germline): KGHSH, LQKENI. CDR3 coding DNA: TGTGCCAGCTCACAGGACCGGGACGCATCCTACGAGCAGTACTTC. Translating it yields CASSQDRDASYEQYF.

This sequence joins TRBV27 and TRBJ1-1; D perhaps matches TRBD1 (5 bases). The V and J ends lost 1 base and 0 bases respectively, with 12 bases between them. CDR1 is MNHEY and CDR2 is SMNVEV in the germline V gene (reference sequence). The CDR3 loop spans 16 amino acids. In nucleotides, the CDR3 is TGTGCCAGCAGTTTATGGGCAGGGAGCATGAACACTGAAGCTTTCTTT. The encoded protein is CASSLWAGSMNTEAFF.

The chain combines TRBV6-1 with TRBJ1-2; D is unresolved. This CDR3 is built from 12 residues. Germline CDR1 is MNHNS and CDR2 is SASEGT. V was trimmed by 4 bases and J by 5 bases, leaving 8 bases between them. CDR3 amino acids: CASSAAEYGYTF. CDR3 nucleotides: TGTGCCAGCAGTGCGGCTGAATATGGCTACACCTTC.

The chain has TRBV5-1 and TRBJ1-4, with TRBD1 matching 10 bases. The CDR3 runs to 15 residues. Germline V gene sequence: CDR1 SGHRS, CDR2 YFSETQ. With V trimmed by 0 bases and J by 4 bases, 0 bases remained unmatched. CDR3 DNA sequence: TGCGCCAGCAGCTTGGGGACAGGGGGTAATGAAAAACTGTTTTTT. This encodes CASSLGTGGNEKLFF.

The genes are TRBV4-2 and TRBJ2-7; 8 bases align to TRBD1. After removal of 0 bases from V and 0 bases from J, the junction contained 4 bases not matched to a gene. The CDR3 runs to 16 residues. CDR1 is LGHNA and CDR2 is YNFKEQ in the germline V gene. CDR3 bases: TGTGCCAGCAGCCAAGATTGGGACAGGACCTCCTACGAGCAGTACTTC. Translation gives CASSQDWDRTSYEQYF.

The genes are TRBV5-1 and TRBJ2-1; weak D call: TRBD2 (6 bases). This CDR3 has 13 residues. The germline V and J ends were trimmed by 0 bases and 10 bases, with 11 bases remaining between them. Germline V lookup: CDR1 SGHRS, CDR2 YFSETQ. The CDR3 nucleotides are TGCGCCAGCAGCTTGGAAGCGGGCGCCGAGCAGTTCTTC. This encodes CASSLEAGAEQFF.

As concerns this clone: Other DNA sequences in the sample encode the same CDR3. V gene TRBV28 combines with J gene TRBJ2-3; D possibly matches TRBD1 or TRBD2 (5 bases each). This CDR3 is 13 amino acids long. Germline loops: CDR1 MDHEN, CDR2 SYDVKM. Trimming shortened V by 3 bases and J by 1 base, and 5 bases separated the two germline ends. In DNA, the CDR3 is TGTGCCAGCAGTTTGGGGGGCACAGATACGCAGTATTTT. Protein sequence: CASSLGGTDTQYF.

This sequence joins TRBV5-1 and TRBJ2-7; D perhaps matches TRBD2 (6 bases). Deletions cut 0 bases from V and 11 bases from J, with 24 bases between. The germline V gene has CDR1 SGHRS and CDR2 YFSETQ. The CDR3 loop spans 16 amino acids. The CDR3 DNA sequence: TGCGCCAGCAGCTTGGGGGGCGGCGGGACCCCCAGGATGGAGTACTTC. This translates into CASSLGGGGTPRMEYF.

This chain links TRBV6-5 with TRBJ2-2; TRBD2 might be the D (6 bases). Trimming removed 4 bases from V and 4 bases from J, with 10 bases in between. Looked up from germline, CDR1 is MNHEY and CDR2 is SVGAGI. CDR3 length equals 14 residues. The CDR3 DNA follows: TGTGCCAGCAGTTCTAGCGATAGCACCGGGGAGCTGTTTTTT. Its protein product is CASSSSDSTGELFF.

This clone was recorded only once. The V gene is TRBV6-5, the J gene TRBJ2-5, with D perhaps assigned TRBD1 or TRBD2 (5 bases each). Germline-derived CDR1 and CDR2 are MNHEY and SVGAGI. The CDR3 runs 15 residues. V was trimmed by 0 bases and J by 2 bases, leaving 10 bases between them. The CDR3 spells CASSYSGTPQETQYF. For the CDR3, the DNA is TGTGCCAGCAGTTACTCCGGGACGCCTCAAGAGACCCAGTACTTC.